This T cell receptor (beta chain) was profiled in a study of CD8+ T cells in alopecia areata. Study information: At a dose of 5 to 10 mg twice daily, oral tofacitinib was given to treated patients. Severity in treated patients was scored by percentage of scalp area affected. Study-wide results and limits: Treatment with tofacitinib significantly lowered scalp clonality and reduced expanded CD8+ clones among the top 100. Scalp lesions, especially in alopecia totalis/universalis, had higher clonality than normal scalp.

cDNA reverse transcribed from extracted RNA served as the sequencing template. TCRdb's table, derived via immunoSEQ multiplex PCR, lists solely in-frame clones and lacks some. The repertoire holds approximately 180,000 clones, with around three fifths as singletons. Noted treatment: oral pan-JAK inhibitor, 5-10 mg twice daily. A note on this clone: What it binds is not known.

There are 11 residues in the CDR3. Trimming took 8 bases from V and 4 from J; bases not matched to a gene: 4. Per germline, CDR1 SQVTM and CDR2 ANQGSEA. V is TRBV29-1 and J is TRBJ1-1; TRBD1 matches 7 bases. The sequences come from CD4+ T cells sorted from blood, collected at week 24, from a patient treated with tofacitinib. The sequence derives from a human donor with alopecia areata. The CDR3 sequence is CSLGQATEAFF. The CDR3 region has the DNA TGCAGCCTAGGACAGGCCACTGAAGCTTTCTTT.